This TCR beta chain was observed in a study of shared T cell receptors in the human thymus. This clone showed up just once. The protocol was immunoSEQ multiplex PCR, while the TCRdb copy is restricted to in-frame clones and leaves out a portion. The sample includes about 380,000 clones, about 95% of them seen just once. V was clipped by 8 bases and J by 7 bases; unmatched bases: 7. Germline V CDR1 and CDR2: MNHNS, SASEGT. This CDR3 contains 15 residues. The sequence derives from a human donor. Sequences were obtained from thymocytes. The chain has TRBV6-1 and TRBJ2-1; the match to TRBD2 covers 14 bases. The CDR3 loop reads CASQRTSGRRNEQFF. CDR3 DNA sequence: TGTGCCAGCCAACGGACTAGCGGGAGGAGGAATGAGCAGTTCTTC.